The T cell receptor beta chain described here comes from a study of blood T cell repertoires in COVID-19. Study summary: Some COVID-19 samples were acute and others convalescent; all came from the United States, Italy and Spain. T cells, B-cell-depleted T cells, or PBMCs provided the cDNA or gDNA that served as material.

In the original processing: Estimation of nucleated cell counts was performed using reference gene primer amplification. TCRdb's copy holds only in-frame clones and misses some; the assay was immunoSEQ multiplex PCR. That table furnishes V, J and clone size, whereas the DNA furnished D and trimming. The repertoire holds fewer than 200,000 clones, with 81% as singletons. In its sample, this clone was seen once. At the DNA level, this CDR3 is encoded by other sequences in the same sample as well. The cohort comprised adults aged roughly 18 to 100 years residing in approximately 22 US areas. The V gene end was trimmed by 0 bases and the J gene end by 9 bases; junction bases not matched to a gene: 3. This CDR3 is 14 amino acids long. The germline V gene encodes CDR1 SGHRS and CDR2 YFSETQ.

The source is a woman aged 40 to 49 with acute COVID-19. The sequenced sample consisted of PBMCs or T cells enriched from blood (not recorded which). The chain recombines TRBV5-1 with TRBJ2-1; 10 nucleotides align to TRBD2. The CDR3 is CASSLASGRGEQFF. The CDR3 DNA sequence: TGCGCCAGCAGCTTGGCTAGCGGGAGAGGTGAGCAGTTCTTC.